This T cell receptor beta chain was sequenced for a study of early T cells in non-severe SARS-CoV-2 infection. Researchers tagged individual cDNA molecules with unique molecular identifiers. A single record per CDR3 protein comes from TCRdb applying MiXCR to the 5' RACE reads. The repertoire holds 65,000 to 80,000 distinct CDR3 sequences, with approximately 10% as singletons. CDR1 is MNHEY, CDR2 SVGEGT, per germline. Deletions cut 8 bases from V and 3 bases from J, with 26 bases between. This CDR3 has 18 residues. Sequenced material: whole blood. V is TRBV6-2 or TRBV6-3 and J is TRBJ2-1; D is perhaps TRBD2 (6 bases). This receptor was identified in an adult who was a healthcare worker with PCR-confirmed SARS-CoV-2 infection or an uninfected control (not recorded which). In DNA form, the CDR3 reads TGTGCCAGCTTTTCCCGCCCAATGGGGCGGGGTAACTACAATGAGCAGTTCTTC. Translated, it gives CASFSRPMGRGNYNEQFF.